This TCR beta chain was documented in a study of shared clonotypes between healthy human individuals. V was cut by 0 bases and J by 0 bases, with 11 bases left in between. Germline CDR1 and CDR2: SGHDN and FVKESK. CDR3 length equals 17 residues. This clone appeared many times. Assay: immunoSEQ multiplex PCR; the TCRdb copy retains only in-frame clones and omits some. The sample lists some 240,000 clones, over 60% occurring once. The rearrangement links TRBV14 to TRBJ1-4; D ambiguous. The sequenced sample was memory CD4+ T cells sorted from blood. Subset indicated: CD45RA-negative fraction. The TCR was taken from a man aged 25 to 40 in good health. The CDR3 DNA reads TGTGCCAGCAGCCAAGACTTCAGTGAGACAACTAATGAAAAACTGTTTTTT. Its translation is CASSQDFSETTNEKLFF.